These T cell receptor beta chains were read from a single sample in a study of CXCR3-negative and CXCR3-positive naive CD8 T cells. TCRdb reprocessed the 5' RACE reads and stores each CDR3 protein as one record, lacking DNA. The sample holds tens of thousands of distinct CDR3 sequences. Sequenced input: naive CXCR3+ CD8+ T cells from blood. The origin of the receptors is a human donor in good health. Some clones in this sample may be carry-over from other donors' samples. CDR3s include the opening cysteine and the closing phenylalanine or tryptophan.

J gene | V gene | CDR3 protein
TRBJ1-1 | TRBV6-2/TRBV6-3 | CASSYVGGDTEAFF
TRBJ1-1 | TRBV4-2 | CASSQEGATTEAFF
TRBJ1-1 | TRBV4-1 | CASSQDSMNTEAFF
TRBJ2-1 | TRBV12-3/TRBV12-4 | CAASPRGRSYNEQFF
TRBJ1-1 | TRBV19 | CASSIDSGTEAFF
TRBJ2-3 | TRBV28 | CASSFSGGARDTQYF
TRBJ2-1 | TRBV3-1 | CASSLNLLAGEYYNEQFF
TRBJ2-6 | TRBV4-3 | CASSQEGYTGANVLTF
TRBJ1-2 | TRBV4-1 | CASSQDPEADNYGYTF
TRBJ1-1 | TRBV7-9 | CASSLARGLNTEAFF
TRBJ2-3 | TRBV21-1 | CASTFDPPTDTQYF
TRBJ2-7 | TRBV6-2/TRBV6-3 | CASSNTYEQYF
TRBJ2-7 | TRBV12-3/TRBV12-4 | CASSFGLDSYEQYF
TRBJ1-1 | TRBV20-1 | CSARDGEWDTEAFF
TRBJ2-1 | TRBV6-5 | CASSYSELSLNEQFF
TRBJ1-4 | TRBV9 | CASSPGTGNEKLFF
TRBJ2-2 | TRBV4-1 | CASSQDRRDLDTGELFF
TRBJ2-5 | TRBV11-2 | CASSALGNKETQYF
TRBJ2-7 | TRBV29-1 | CSAGGSYEQYF
TRBJ2-3 | TRBV6-2/TRBV6-3 | CASGPTSGLDTQYF
TRBJ1-4 | TRBV5-1 | CASSPAKGDINEKLFF
TRBJ2-3 | TRBV27 | CASSFGLAESTDTQYF
TRBJ1-1 | TRBV10-1 | CASSEQDTEAFF
TRBJ2-5 | TRBV29-1 | CSVEGSQETQYF
TRBJ2-7 | TRBV28 | CASSFLRGDEQYF
TRBJ2-7 | TRBV9 | CASSVTETYEQYF
TRBJ2-2 | TRBV14 | CASSQDFSGELFF
TRBJ2-7 | TRBV11-1 | CASSSPGVYEQYF
TRBJ2-3 | TRBV3-1 | CASSQAWTGPTDTQYF
TRBJ1-1 | TRBV20-1 | CSARALGEGTEAFF
TRBJ2-7 | TRBV4-2 | CASSQEGGWDRAYEQYF
TRBJ2-7 | TRBV5-6 | CASSFSPWGSYEQYF
TRBJ2-1 | TRBV7-6 | CASSLAASGNNEQFF
TRBJ1-2 | TRBV29-1 | CSADLQGEYGYTF
TRBJ2-7 | TRBV25-1 | CASSVTSYEQYF
TRBJ2-7 | TRBV27 | CASSLSLSYEQYF
TRBJ2-1 | TRBV20-1 | CSARPTPWEGDEQFF
TRBJ2-1 | TRBV9 | CASSVGRTEDRGYNEQFF
TRBJ2-7 | TRBV20-1 | CSARLPDVAYEQYF
TRBJ2-2 | TRBV3-1 | CASSQGKGRVVGTGELFF
TRBJ2-2 | TRBV4-1 | CASSQEGGGELFF
TRBJ2-7 | TRBV5-6 | CASSRDYSYEQYF
TRBJ2-1 | TRBV6-5 | CASSKLAGGPQGEQFF
TRBJ2-3 | TRBV7-2 | CASSLEHSSTDTQYF
TRBJ2-1 | TRBV28 | CASSRDDLSYNEQFF
TRBJ1-2 | TRBV13 | CASSPTGTGDDYGYTF
TRBJ2-7 | TRBV7-6 | CASSRTGSPPYEQYF
TRBJ2-5 | TRBV5-1 | CASSSNRGRGETQYF
TRBJ2-5 | TRBV28 | CASSLSLGGRRRETQYF
TRBJ2-7 | TRBV28 | CASTLGLAGGYEQYF
TRBJ2-5 | TRBV28 | CASSLVEVGIWGETQYF